The 7 T cell receptor beta chains given below trace back to one sample, sequenced in a study of blood T cells in healthy people across ages. The second PCR ran about 6 to 11 cycles with a sample-barcoded 5' primer and J-beta primers. MiXCR was run by TCRdb on the 5' RACE reads, yielding one entry per CDR3 protein. The data show hundreds of thousands of distinct CDR3 sequences, 25% to 30% seen once. The data were also submitted as part of a second study, on T cells of mothers and their children.

The sequenced sample was blood. These receptors originate from a boy aged 5-17 years in good health.

The chain is built from TRBV3-1 and TRBJ2-5, with 7 bases fitting TRBD2. The closer fit of TRBJ2-1 to the DNA end suggests the J call may be wrong. Germline CDR1 reads LGHDT; CDR2 reads YNNKEL (reference sequence). This CDR3 contains 14 residues. The CDR3 DNA reads TGTGCCAGCAGCCAAGTGGCGGGGGAGGCTGAGCAGTTCTTC. Translation gives CASSQVAGEAEQFF.

This clonotype was counted a few times. The rearrangement links TRBV12-3 or TRBV12-4 to TRBJ2-5; 7 nucleotides align to TRBD2. V was clipped by 3 bases and J by 2 bases; unmatched bases: 6. The CDR3 length is 15 residues. The CDR3 region is CASSFSGRAQETQYF. The DNA of the CDR3 is TGTGCCAGCAGTTTTAGCGGGCGGGCACAAGAGACCCAGTACTTC.

This clonotype was counted only a few times. This chain uses TRBV16 with TRBJ2-1; maybe TRBD1 (5 bases). The germline gives CDR1 KGHSY, CDR2 FQNENV. The CDR3 spans 12 residues. Trimming removed 7 bases from V and 8 bases from J, with 12 bases in between. The CDR3 spells CASNILGDEQFF. CDR3 coding DNA: TGTGCCAGCAACATTTTAGGGGATGAGCAGTTCTTC.

A few counts support this clonotype. The chain links TRBV19 to TRBJ1-1; no firm D call. Trimming removed 5 bases at V and 6 bases at J, with 13 bases between. The CDR3 is 13 residues long. CDR1 LNHDA and CDR2 SQIVND come from the germline V gene (reference sequence). Written as DNA, the CDR3 is TGTGCCAGTAGTCCCCTCGGCGCCGCTGAAGCTTTCTTT. Translating it yields CASSPLGAAEAFF. Full variable domain (remainder filled in from reference TRBV19 and TRBJ1-1): DGGITQSPKYLFRKEGQNVTLSCEQNLNHDAMYWYRQDPGQGLRLIYYSQIVNDFQKGDIAEGYSVSREKKESFPLTVTSAQKNPTAFYLCASSPLGAAEAFFGQGTRLTVV.

V usage is TRBV4-1 and J usage is TRBJ2-2; no clear D. Trimming took off 5 bases at V and 4 bases at J, with 8 bases between the two ends. CDR3 length equals 13 residues. Germline V lookup: CDR1 MGHRA, CDR2 YSYEKL. CDR3 nucleotide sequence: TGCGCCAGCAGCAACTTTCGCACCGGGGAGCTGTTTTTT. It codes for CASSNFRTGELFF.

The CDR3 spells CASSLTTRDTQYF. The CDR3 DNA reads TGTGCCAGCAGTTTGACCACGCGAGATACGCAGTATTTT. The gene calls are TRBV12-3 or TRBV12-4 and TRBJ2-3; D unclear. There are 13 residues in the CDR3. Between the trimmed V and J ends, which lost 3 bases and 5 bases, there was a span of 9 bases.

This clonotype was found a few times. The rearrangement uses TRBV4-2 and TRBJ1-2; D remains ambiguous. Trimming left V 0 bases short and J 3 bases short, with 11 bases between. The CDR3 has 15 amino acids. Germline V gene lookup returns CDR1 LGHNA and CDR2 YNFKEQ. CDR3 sequence (DNA): TGTGCCAGCAGCCAAGAAGAGTCCCGGTACTATGGCTACACCTTC. This sequence encodes CASSQEESRYYGYTF.